This passage covers 26 T cell receptor beta chains from one sample sequenced in a study of regulatory T cells in long-lasting Graves disease. TCR beta libraries were built with iRepertoire HTBI primers and Arm-PCR of CDR3 regions. Using its own MiXCR run on the multiplex PCR reads, TCRdb lists one record per CDR3 protein. The table lists hundreds of thousands of distinct CDR3 sequences, 20% to 25% of them singletons, with roughly 20% in the top ten. Noted time point: persistent/refractory GD, antithyroid drugs over 5 years with positive TRAb. PBMCs provided the RNA from which the TCR library was made. The specimen was peripheral blood mononuclear cells (PBMCs), collected when the disease was refractory, from a patient treated with antithyroid drugs. All receptors derive from a female donor with Graves disease.

This clonotype has a handful of counts. The gene calls are TRBV7-9 and TRBJ1-1, with D unresolved. The germline V gene encodes CDR1 SEHNR and CDR2 FQNEAQ (reference sequence). The CDR3 contains 12 residues. Trimming removed 5 bases from V and 11 bases from J, with 15 bases in between. The CDR3 DNA sequence: TGTGCCAGCAGCGGCGGCCACCTCTGGGCTTTCTTT. This translates into CASSGGHLWAFF.

V gene TRBV12-3 or TRBV12-4 combines with J gene TRBJ1-5; 8 nucleotides match TRBD1. The CDR3 spans 17 residues. Losses at the gene ends were 2 bases for V and 4 bases for J; bases not matched to a gene: 10. The CDR3 loop is CASSLIVGQGGNQPQHF. The CDR3 bases are TGTGCCAGCAGTTTAATCGTCGGACAGGGAGGTAATCAGCCCCAGCATTTT.

This clonotype was counted a few times. The chain is built from TRBV6-5 and TRBJ1-6; D unresolved. The length of the CDR3 is 15 residues. V dropped 0 bases and J dropped 10 bases, with 13 bases sitting between them. Germline V gene sequence: CDR1 MNHEY, CDR2 SVGAGI. CDR3 residues: CASSYSVALGSPLHF. CDR3 nucleotide sequence: TGTGCCAGCAGTTACTCGGTGGCGTTGGGCTCACCCCTCCACTTT.

This clonotype was observed a few times. This rearrangement joins TRBV20-1 to TRBJ2-2, with D possibly TRBD1 on 6 matching bases. This CDR3 has 13 amino acids. Germline V CDR1 and CDR2: DFQATT, SNEGSKA (reference sequence). Trimming pared 3 bases from V and 5 bases from J, leaving 10 bases between. CDR3 region: CSARRDITGELFF. CDR3 sequence (DNA): TGCAGTGCTAGGAGGGACATTACCGGGGAGCTGTTTTTT.

The chain links TRBV5-1 to TRBJ2-7, with TRBD2 identical over 9 bases. Germline V gene sequence: CDR1 SGHRS, CDR2 YFSETQ. Losses at the gene ends were 0 bases for V and 0 bases for J; bases not matched to a gene: 4. The CDR3 extends over 16 amino acids. CDR3 protein: CASSLASSGSSYEQYF. DNA for the CDR3: TGCGCCAGCAGCTTGGCCAGTAGCGGGAGCTCCTACGAGCAGTACTTC.

On this clonotype itself: This sequence may be a read error, since a much larger clone differs from it by one base. The V and J genes are TRBV12-3 or TRBV12-4 and TRBJ1-5, with TRBD1 matching over 8 bases. The CDR3 consists of 13 residues. V lost 7 bases to trimming and J lost 7 bases; unmatched junction nucleotides: 6. CDR3 region: CASTAGGRQPQHF. The CDR3 DNA reads as TGTGCCAGCACCGCAGGGGGCCGGCAGCCCCAGCATTTT.

With regard to this clonotype: The junction differs from germline at one of its ends, possibly a read error. The chain combines TRBV15 with TRBJ2-5, with 7 bases matching TRBD2. Germline V lookup: CDR1 LNHNV, CDR2 YYDKDF (reference sequence). CDR3 length: 14 residues. For the CDR3, the DNA is TGTGCCACCAGCAGAGAGCTAGCGGAAGAGGCCCAGTACTTC. It codes for CATSRELAEEAQYF.

V usage is TRBV4-3 and J usage is TRBJ2-2; D gene ambiguous. In germline, CDR1 is LGHNA, CDR2 YSLEER. V lost 0 bases and J 3 bases, leaving 5 bases between the germline ends. The CDR3 has 14 residues. This CDR3 reads CASSQDRYTGELFF. The DNA for the CDR3 is TGCGCCAGCAGCCAAGATAGATACACCGGGGAGCTGTTTTTT.

This clonotype was seen a few times. The gene calls are TRBV5-1 and TRBJ1-2; perhaps TRBD1 as D (5 bases). Germline V gene sequence: CDR1 SGHRS, CDR2 YFSETQ. V gave up 4 bases and J gave up 7 bases, with 14 bases separating them. The CDR3 length is 13 residues. As DNA, the CDR3 is TGCGCCAGCAGCGTAGACAGACAAACTGGCTACACCTTC. It encodes CASSVDRQTGYTF.

This clonotype came up many times. The genes are TRBV27 and TRBJ2-5; possibly TRBD2 for D (6 bases). This CDR3 region has 13 residues. CDR1 and CDR2 from the germline V gene are MNHEY and SMNVEV (reference sequence). V was clipped by 2 bases and J by 5 bases, with 9 bases between them. Here the CDR3 reads CASSLIGRETQYF. CDR3 nucleotides: TGTGCCAGCAGTTTAATAGGGAGGGAGACCCAGTACTTC.

J is TRBJ1-1 and V is TRBV10-3; the D is unclear. The CDR3 has 13 residues. V lost 11 bases, J lost 0 bases, and 13 bases lay in between. Germline CDR1 ENHRY, CDR2 SYGVKD. In DNA, the CDR3 is TGTGCCGCCGCCGACGGAATGAACACTGAAGCTTTCTTT. Residues: CAAADGMNTEAFF.

Only one count was recorded for this clonotype. The junction differs from germline at one of its ends, possibly a read error. The chain uses TRBV27 and TRBJ2-1; 7 nucleotides line up with TRBD1. The CDR3 runs to 15 residues. The germline V gene has CDR1 MNHEY and CDR2 SMNVEV (reference sequence). The CDR3: CASRAGGAVTNEQFF. The DNA for the CDR3 is TGCGCCAGCAGAGCAGGGGGTGCGGTTACCAATGAGCAGTTCTTC.

For this clonotype: The junction differs from germline at one of its ends, possibly a read error. V gene TRBV7-2 combines with J gene TRBJ2-7; a possible D gene is TRBD1 (6 bases). CDR1 SGHTA and CDR2 FQGNSA come from the germline V gene. The length of the CDR3 is 12 residues. The DNA of the CDR3 is TGTGCCAGCAGCCCAGGACAGCCCCTTCGTGTTTTC. Protein product: CASSPGQPLRVF.

There are many counts of this clonotype. J is TRBJ2-5 and V is TRBV20-1, with 8 bases matching TRBD2. The V segment lost 5 bases and the J segment 5 bases; nucleotides outside the gene matches: 7. The CDR3 spans 13 residues. Germline CDR1 reads DFQATT; CDR2 reads SNEGSKA (reference sequence). The chain's CDR3 is CSAPGTRAETQYF. Here the CDR3 DNA reads TGCAGTGCTCCCGGGACTAGAGCGGAGACCCAGTACTTC.

This clonotype was seen at least ten times. The chain has TRBV7-2 and TRBJ2-7, with D uncertain. There are 13 residues in the CDR3. The germline CDR1 and CDR2 sequences are SGHTA and FQGNSA. The V gene lost 3 bases and the J gene lost 4 bases, with 10 bases spanning the gap. CDR3 nucleotides: TGTGCCAGCAGCTTGGGCCCCCTTTACGAGCAGTACTTC. Residues: CASSLGPLYEQYF.

The chain employs TRBV20-1 and TRBJ2-5; D ambiguous. V lost 3 bases, J lost 2 bases, and 22 bases lay in between. This CDR3 spans 17 amino acids. Germline V lookup: CDR1 DFQATT, CDR2 SNEGSKA (reference sequence). As DNA, the CDR3 is TGCAGTGCTAGCCTAACCACTCTAGACGGACGACAAGAGACCCAGTACTTC. Its translation is CSASLTTLDGRQETQYF.

This clonotype was seen a handful of times. This chain's CDR3 is CASSRGQNQETQYF. In nucleotides, the CDR3 is TGTGCCAGTAGCCGGGGACAGAACCAAGAGACCCAGTACTTC. The V and J genes are TRBV19 and TRBJ2-5; 7 bases are a match to TRBD1. The V gene's germline CDR1 is LNHDA and CDR2 SQIVND (reference sequence). This CDR3 is built from 14 residues. V shed 6 bases, J shed 0 bases, and the junction held 4 bases outside the gene matches.

The J gene is TRBJ2-3, the V gene TRBV6-1; 15 bases align to TRBD2. CDR1 and CDR2 from the germline V gene are MNHNS and SASEGT. The CDR3 length is 16 residues. V lost 6 bases and J lost 5; bases outside the gene matches: 6. The CDR3 spells CASRSGLAGGRDTQYF. The DNA of the CDR3 is TGTGCCAGCAGATCCGGACTAGCGGGAGGGAGAGATACGCAGTATTTT.

This clonotype was seen only a few times. The V gene is TRBV30, the J gene TRBJ1-2, with 7 bases aligning to TRBD1. V trimming: 3 bases; J trimming: 3 bases; junction bases outside the gene matches: 4. There are 13 residues in the CDR3. Germline V gene lookup returns CDR1 GTSNPN and CDR2 SVGIG (reference sequence). The CDR3 is CAWRVGTDYGYTF. CDR3 nucleotides: TGTGCCTGGAGGGTCGGGACAGACTATGGCTACACCTTC. Complete variable domain (other parts from reference TRBV30 and TRBJ1-2): SQTIHQWPATLVQPVGSPLSLECTVEGTSNPNLYWYRQAAGRGLQLLFYSVGIGQISSEVPQNLSASRPQDRQFILSSKKLLLSDSGFYLCAWRVGTDYGYTFGSGTRLTVV.

This clonotype was counted a few times. V and J are TRBV6-2 or TRBV6-3 and TRBJ2-3, with 8 bases fitting TRBD2. CDR1 is MNHEY, CDR2 SVGEGT, per germline. This CDR3 spans 15 amino acids. The V gene end was trimmed by 4 bases and the J gene end by 4 bases; junction bases not matched to a gene: 7. The CDR3 DNA sequence: TGTGCCAGCAGTTTGGGACTAGGGGAGGCAGATACGCAGTATTTT. Protein: CASSLGLGEADTQYF.

This clonotype was seen ten or more times. The V and J genes are TRBV6-1 and TRBJ2-7; 15 positions match TRBD2. After removal of 6 bases from V and 2 bases from J, the junction contained 11 bases not matched to a gene. Germline V gene lookup returns CDR1 MNHNS and CDR2 SASEGT. The CDR3 covers 18 residues. The CDR3 sequence: CASSTTGTSGRKPYEQYF. The CDR3 coding sequence is TGTGCCAGCAGCACGACCGGGACTAGCGGGAGGAAGCCCTACGAGCAGTACTTC.

This clonotype was detected only a few times. The V gene is TRBV9, the J gene TRBJ2-7, with 8 bases that match TRBD2. Germline lookup yields CDR1 SGDLS and CDR2 YYNGEE. The CDR3 has 15 amino acids. J lost 3 bases, V lost 0 bases, and 5 bases had no gene match. CDR3 in DNA: TGTGCCAGCAGCGTAGGTCCGGGGGGGAGCTACGAGCAGTACTTC. It encodes CASSVGPGGSYEQYF. The whole variable domain, filled in from reference TRBV9 and TRBJ2-7, reads DSGVTQTPKHLITATGQRVTLRCSPRSGDLSVYWYQQSLDQGLQFLIQYYNGEERAKGNILERFSAQQFPDLHSELNLSSLELGDSALYFCASSVGPGGSYEQYFGPGTRLTVT.

At least ten counts were recorded for this clonotype. The chain carries TRBV28 and TRBJ2-5, with 7 positions matching TRBD2. The CDR3 covers 13 residues. V trimming: 6 bases; J trimming: 3 bases; junction bases outside the gene matches: 4. CDR1 MDHEN and CDR2 SYDVKM come from the germline V gene. CDR3 region: CASSSGTKETQYF. The CDR3 coding sequence is TGTGCCAGCAGCTCCGGGACTAAAGAGACCCAGTACTTC.

As DNA, the CDR3 is TGCAGCGTTGGACTAGCGGGTCGGGAGACCCAGTACTTC. This codes for CSVGLAGRETQYF. The genes are TRBV29-1 and TRBJ2-5; TRBD2 aligns across 10 bases. Germline V gene data show CDR1 as SQVTM and CDR2 as ANQGSEA. This CDR3 has 13 amino acids. V dropped 4 bases and J dropped 5; count of bases not matched to a gene: 4.

Regarding this clonotype: Since a much larger clone is just one base distant, this may be a read error. This chain links TRBV11-2 with TRBJ2-2; possibly TRBD2 for D (5 bases). The CDR3 is 20 residues long. The V gene lost 4 bases and the J gene lost 0 bases, with 24 bases spanning the gap. CDR1 and CDR2 from the germline V gene are SGHAT and FQNNGV. CDR3 loop: CASSSHISTPDWSNTGELFF. DNA of the CDR3: TGTGCCAGCAGCTCGCATATTAGTACCCCGGACTGGTCGAACACCGGGGAGCTGTTTTTT.

The chain carries TRBV9 and TRBJ2-3, with D uncertain. The CDR3 is 15 residues long. Germline V gene sequence: CDR1 SGDLS, CDR2 YYNGEE. Trimming pared 2 bases from V and 2 bases from J, leaving 12 bases between. CDR3 in amino acids: CASSVGLPITDTQYF. The CDR3 DNA is TGTGCCAGCAGCGTCGGCTTGCCCATCACAGATACGCAGTATTTT. Filled out from reference TRBV9 and TRBJ2-3, the complete variable domain reads DSGVTQTPKHLITATGQRVTLRCSPRSGDLSVYWYQQSLDQGLQFLIQYYNGEERAKGNILERFSAQQFPDLHSELNLSSLELGDSALYFCASSVGLPITDTQYFGPGTRLTVL.